One and the same sample provided the 4 T cell receptor beta chains below, sequenced in a study of blood T cell repertoires in COVID-19 (dated by TCRdb to between 2020 and 2021). The library came from the immunoSEQ multiplex PCR assay. What TCRdb holds here is the immuneACCESS table cut down to in-frame rearrangements. Part of the clones is not present; checked against another copy, under half of the missing clones reflect an unresolved V gene, and the others are unexplained. The sample table lists some 700,000 clones, around 89% of them with a count of one. Of the sample, around 0.3% falls within the top ten clones. Sample: peripheral blood. Receptors originate from a woman aged 18 to 35 with acute or convalescent COVID-19.

This clone showed up just once. The rearrangement joins TRBV7-6 to TRBJ1-1; TRBD1 is a possible D gene (6 bases). The CDR3 loop spans 14 amino acids. Per the germline V gene, CDR1 is SGHVS and CDR2 is FNYEAQ. Trimming pared 1 base from V and 4 bases from J, leaving 10 bases between. CDR3 loop: CASSLVTGPTEAFF. For the CDR3, the DNA is TGTGCCAGCAGCTTAGTAACAGGGCCCACTGAAGCTTTCTTT.

CDR3 sequence reads: CASSLEGLGGNEQFF. CDR3 coding DNA: TGTGCCAGCAGCTTGGAGGGACTAGGGGGCAATGAGCAGTTCTTC. This chain joins TRBV5-5 and TRBJ2-1; TRBD2 agrees at 8 bases. CDR1 and CDR2 (germline): SGHKS, YYEKEE (reference sequence). This CDR3 spans 15 amino acids. Trimming took 0 bases from V and 6 from J; bases not matched to a gene: 5. Variable domain in full (rest from reference TRBV5-5 and TRBJ2-1): DAGVTQSPTHLIKTRGQQVTLRCSPISGHKSVSWYQQVLGQGPQFIFQYYEKEERGRGNFPDRFSARQFPNYSSELNVNALLLGDSALYLCASSLEGLGGNEQFFGPGTRLTVL.

The gene calls are TRBV4-2 and TRBJ2-7; a weak D match, TRBD2 (6 bases). The length of the CDR3 is 13 residues. Trimming cost V 4 bases and J 3 bases, with 10 bases left between them. Germline assignment: CDR1 LGHNA and CDR2 YNFKEQ. CDR3 DNA: TGTGCCAGCAGCCGCGGAGGGAGCTACGAGCAGTACTTC. It yields the protein CASSRGGSYEQYF.

The V gene is TRBV19, the J gene TRBJ2-5; 7 nucleotides line up with TRBD1. Trimming removed 5 bases from V and 1 base from J; junction bases left unmatched: 4. Germline values: CDR1 LNHDA, CDR2 SQIVND (reference sequence). There are 14 residues in the CDR3. CDR3: CASSARTGQETQYF. The DNA for the CDR3 is TGTGCCAGTAGTGCCCGGACAGGCCAAGAGACCCAGTACTTC. Full variable domain (missing parts from reference TRBV19 and TRBJ2-5): DGGITQSPKYLFRKEGQNVTLSCEQNLNHDAMYWYRQDPGQGLRLIYYSQIVNDFQKGDIAEGYSVSREKKESFPLTVTSAQKNPTAFYLCASSARTGQETQYFGPGTRLLVL.